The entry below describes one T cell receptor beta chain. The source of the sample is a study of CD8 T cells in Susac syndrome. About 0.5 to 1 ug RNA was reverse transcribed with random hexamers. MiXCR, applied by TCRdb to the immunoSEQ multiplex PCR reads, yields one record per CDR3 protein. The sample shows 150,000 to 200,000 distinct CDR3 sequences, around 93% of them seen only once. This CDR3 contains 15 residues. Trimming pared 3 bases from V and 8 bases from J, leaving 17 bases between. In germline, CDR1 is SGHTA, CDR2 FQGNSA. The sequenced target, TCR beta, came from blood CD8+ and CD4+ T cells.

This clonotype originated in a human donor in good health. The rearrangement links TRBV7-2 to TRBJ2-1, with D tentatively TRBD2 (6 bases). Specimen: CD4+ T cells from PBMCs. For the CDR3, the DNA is TGTGCCAGCAGCTTGCGGGACTTCAATCCTCATGAGCAGTTCTTC. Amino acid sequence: CASSLRDFNPHEQFF.